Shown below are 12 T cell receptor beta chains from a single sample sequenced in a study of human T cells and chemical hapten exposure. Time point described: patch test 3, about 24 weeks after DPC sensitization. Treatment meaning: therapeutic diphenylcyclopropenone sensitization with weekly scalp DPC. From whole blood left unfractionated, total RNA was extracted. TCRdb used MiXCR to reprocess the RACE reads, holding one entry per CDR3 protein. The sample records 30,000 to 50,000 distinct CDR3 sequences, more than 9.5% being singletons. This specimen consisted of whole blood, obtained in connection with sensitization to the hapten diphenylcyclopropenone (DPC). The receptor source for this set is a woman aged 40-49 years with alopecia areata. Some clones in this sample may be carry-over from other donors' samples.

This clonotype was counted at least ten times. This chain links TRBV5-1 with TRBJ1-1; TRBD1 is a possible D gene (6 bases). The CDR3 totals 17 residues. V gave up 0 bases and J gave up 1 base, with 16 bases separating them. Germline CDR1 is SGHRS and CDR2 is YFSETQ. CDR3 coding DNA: TGCGCCAGCAGCTTGGCGAACAGGGTTTCGGGGAACACTGAAGCTTTCTTT. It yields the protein CASSLANRVSGNTEAFF. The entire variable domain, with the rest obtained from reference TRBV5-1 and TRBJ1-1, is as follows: KAGVTQTPRYLIKTRGQQVTLSCSPISGHRSVSWYQQTPGQGLQFLFEYFSETQRNKGNFPGRFSGRQFSNSRSEMNVSTLELGDSALYLCASSLANRVSGNTEAFFGQGTRLTVV.

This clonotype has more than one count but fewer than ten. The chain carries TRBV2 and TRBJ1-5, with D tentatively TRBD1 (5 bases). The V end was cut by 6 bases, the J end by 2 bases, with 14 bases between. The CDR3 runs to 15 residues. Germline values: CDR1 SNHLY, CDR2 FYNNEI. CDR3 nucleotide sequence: TGTGCCAGCAGCGTAGACCCGGGGGGCAATCAGCCCCAGCATTTT. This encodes CASSVDPGGNQPQHF.

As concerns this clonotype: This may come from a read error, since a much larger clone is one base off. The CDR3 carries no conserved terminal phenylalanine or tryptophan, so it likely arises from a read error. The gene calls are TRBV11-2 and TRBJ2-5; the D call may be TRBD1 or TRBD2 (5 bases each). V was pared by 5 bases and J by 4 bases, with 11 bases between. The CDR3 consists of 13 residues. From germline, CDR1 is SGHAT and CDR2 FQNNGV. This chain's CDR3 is CASSHPGGETQYL. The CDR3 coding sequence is TGTGCCAGCAGCCACCCTGGGGGAGAGACCCAGTACTTG.

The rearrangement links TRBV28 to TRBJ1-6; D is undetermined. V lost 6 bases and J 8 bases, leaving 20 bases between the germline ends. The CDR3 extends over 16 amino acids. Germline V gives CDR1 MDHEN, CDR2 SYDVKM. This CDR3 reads CASSPPPGFSDSPLHF. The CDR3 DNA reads TGTGCCAGCAGCCCCCCCCCGGGGTTCTCGGATTCACCCCTCCACTTT.

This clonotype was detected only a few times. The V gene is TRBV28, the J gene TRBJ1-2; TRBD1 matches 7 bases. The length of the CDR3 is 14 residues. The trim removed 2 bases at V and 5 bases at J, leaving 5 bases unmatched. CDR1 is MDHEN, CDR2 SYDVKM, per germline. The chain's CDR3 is CASSLGGQRYGYTF. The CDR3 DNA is TGTGCCAGCAGTTTAGGGGGACAGCGGTATGGCTACACCTTC.

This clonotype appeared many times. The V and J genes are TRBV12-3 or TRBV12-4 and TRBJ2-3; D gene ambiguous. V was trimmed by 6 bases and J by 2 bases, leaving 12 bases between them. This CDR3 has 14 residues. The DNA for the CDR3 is TGTGCCAGCAGCCCCGGCTTCCTCACAGATACGCAGTATTTT. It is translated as CASSPGFLTDTQYF.

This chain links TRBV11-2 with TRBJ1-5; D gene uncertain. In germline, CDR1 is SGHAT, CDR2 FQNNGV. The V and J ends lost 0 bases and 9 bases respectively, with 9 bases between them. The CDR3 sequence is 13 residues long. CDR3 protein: CASSLDLARPQHF. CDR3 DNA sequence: TGTGCCAGCAGCTTAGATCTGGCCAGGCCCCAGCATTTT.

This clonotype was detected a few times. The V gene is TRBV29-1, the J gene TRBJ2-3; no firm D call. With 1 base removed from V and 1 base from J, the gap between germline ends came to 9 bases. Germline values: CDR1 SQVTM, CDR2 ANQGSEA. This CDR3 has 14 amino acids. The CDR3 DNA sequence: TGCAGCGTTGAAGCTGTACCTGGCACAGATACGCAGTATTTT. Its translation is CSVEAVPGTDTQYF.

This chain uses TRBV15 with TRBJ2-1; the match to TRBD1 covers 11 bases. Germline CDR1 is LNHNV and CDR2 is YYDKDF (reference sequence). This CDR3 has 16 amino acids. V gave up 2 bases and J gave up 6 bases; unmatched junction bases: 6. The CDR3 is CATSRSPGQGVNEQFF. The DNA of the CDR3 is TGTGCCACCAGCAGATCTCCGGGACAGGGGGTCAATGAGCAGTTCTTC.

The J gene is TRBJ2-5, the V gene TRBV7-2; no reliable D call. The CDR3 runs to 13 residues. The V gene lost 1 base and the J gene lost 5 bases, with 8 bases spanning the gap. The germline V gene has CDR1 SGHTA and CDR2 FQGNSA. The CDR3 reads CASSLVSSETQYF. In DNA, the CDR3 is TGTGCCAGCAGCTTAGTTTCATCGGAGACCCAGTACTTC.

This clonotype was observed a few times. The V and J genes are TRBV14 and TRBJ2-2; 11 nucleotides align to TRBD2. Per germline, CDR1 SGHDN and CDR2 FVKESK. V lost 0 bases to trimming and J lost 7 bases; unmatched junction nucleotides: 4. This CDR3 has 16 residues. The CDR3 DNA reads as TGTGCCAGCAGCCAAGAGGGACTAGCGGCCCACGGGGAGCTGTTTTTT. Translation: CASSQEGLAAHGELFF.

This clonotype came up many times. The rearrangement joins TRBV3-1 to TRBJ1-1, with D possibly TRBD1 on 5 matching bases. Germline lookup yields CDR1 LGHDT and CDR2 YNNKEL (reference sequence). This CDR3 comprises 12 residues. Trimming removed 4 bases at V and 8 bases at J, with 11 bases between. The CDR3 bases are TGTGCCAGCAGCCTGGGGCGGGCAGAAGCTTTCTTT. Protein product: CASSLGRAEAFF.